These T cell receptor beta chains were read from a single sample in a study of human T cells and chemical hapten exposure. TCRdb passed the RACE reads through MiXCR, listing each CDR3 protein once. The sample includes a few hundred thousand distinct CDR3 sequences, about 6% of them seen just once. The source was whole blood, collected in connection with sensitization to the hapten diphenylcyclopropenone (DPC). The receptors come from a woman aged 18-29 years with alopecia areata. Some clones in this sample may be carry-over from other donors' samples. Both conserved end residues are part of each CDR3. Each record gives: V gene, D gene, clone size, J gene, CDR3 protein, CDR3 DNA. The D gene is left open where the match is weak. Rows may omit the clone size; those that give it use once, few, many or a size class.

V: TRBV4-3; D: -; size: many; J: TRBJ1-3; CDR3: CASSQEQGNTIYF; DNA: TGCGCCAGCAGCCAAGAACAGGGAAACACCATATATTTT
V: TRBV2; D: -; size: few; J: TRBJ1-1; CDR3: CASSEAPPNTEAFF; DNA: TGTGCCAGCAGTGAAGCCCCCCCGAACACTGAAGCTTTCTTT
V: TRBV6-6; D: -; size: few; J: TRBJ1-1; CDR3: CASSYGQVAEAFF; DNA: TGTGCCAGCAGTTACGGGCAGGTGGCTGAAGCTTTCTTT
V: TRBV10-3; D: -; size: -; J: TRBJ2-7; CDR3: CAISEDYYEQYF; DNA: TGTGCCATCAGTGAAGACTACTACGAGCAGTACTTC
V: TRBV2; D: -; size: few; J: TRBJ2-7; CDR3: CASSEKGSYEQYF; DNA: TGTGCCAGCAGTGAAAAGGGATCCTACGAGCAGTACTTC
V: TRBV28; D: TRBD1; size: many; J: TRBJ2-7; CDR3: CASSRDRGYQYEQYF; DNA: TGTGCCAGCAGCCGGGACAGGGGGTATCAGTACGAGCAGTACTTC
V: TRBV6-6; D: TRBD1; size: -; J: TRBJ1-6; CDR3: CASSPWTGRSPLHF; DNA: TGTGCCAGCAGTCCCTGGACAGGGCGTTCACCCCTCCACTTT
V: TRBV29-1; D: -; size: -; J: TRBJ2-3; CDR3: CSVEGPGGTDTQYF; DNA: TGCAGCGTTGAAGGTCCAGGGGGCACAGATACGCAGTATTTT
V: TRBV6-4; D: -; size: many; J: TRBJ1-6; CDR3: CASSRGSLNSPLHF; DNA: TGTGCCAGCAGTAGGGGATCCTTAAATTCACCCCTCCACTTT
V: TRBV6-6; D: -; size: many; J: TRBJ1-1; CDR3: CASTETGEAFF; DNA: TGTGCCAGCACCGAAACTGGTGAAGCTTTCTTT
V: TRBV5-1; D: TRBD1; size: -; J: TRBJ2-3; CDR3: CASSLQGGTDTQYF; DNA: TGCGCCAGCAGCTTACAGGGGGGCACAGATACGCAGTATTTT
V: TRBV7-2; D: TRBD1; size: many; J: TRBJ2-3; CDR3: CASSLRGQGTDTQYF; DNA: TGTGCCAGCAGCTTAAGGGGACAGGGGACAGATACGCAGTATTTT
V: TRBV7-2; D: -; size: many; J: TRBJ1-6; CDR3: CASSQGPVNSPLHF; DNA: TGTGCCAGCAGTCAGGGACCGGTTAATTCACCCCTCCACTTT
V: TRBV6-2/TRBV6-3; D: -; size: few; J: TRBJ1-1; CDR3: CASSWPGTAAFF; DNA: TGTGCCAGCAGTTGGCCGGGGACGGCAGCTTTCTTT
V: TRBV7-8; D: -; size: -; J: TRBJ2-3; CDR3: CASSLARITDTQYF; DNA: TGTGCCAGCAGCTTAGCACGGATCACAGATACGCAGTATTTT
V: TRBV7-2; D: -; size: -; J: TRBJ1-1; CDR3: CASSQRLAGVAEAFF; DNA: TGTGCCAGCAGTCAGCGCCTAGCAGGGGTCGCTGAAGCTTTCTTT
V: TRBV28; D: -; size: many; J: TRBJ2-7; CDR3: CASSLGTSEQYF; DNA: TGTGCCAGCAGCCTGGGGACCTCCGAGCAGTACTTC
V: TRBV9; D: -; size: -; J: TRBJ1-1; CDR3: CASSPSTANTEAFF; DNA: TGTGCCAGCAGCCCATCGACAGCGAACACTGAAGCTTTCTTT
V: TRBV4-3; D: -; size: few; J: TRBJ1-1; CDR3: CASSPLTGTTNTEAFF; DNA: TGCGCCAGCAGCCCGCTCACCGGGACGACGAACACTGAAGCTTTCTTT
V: TRBV12-3/TRBV12-4; D: TRBD1; size: few; J: TRBJ1-3; CDR3: CASSARQGMTIYF; DNA: TGTGCCAGCAGCGCCCGACAGGGGATGACCATATATTTT
V: TRBV7-2; D: -; size: many; J: TRBJ1-2; CDR3: CASSLEPGTSIGYTF; DNA: TGTGCCAGCAGCTTAGAACCAGGGACGTCCATCGGCTACACCTTC
V: TRBV3-1; D: -; size: -; J: TRBJ1-4; CDR3: CASSLRGAEKLFF; DNA: TGTGCCAGCAGCCTCCGCGGAGCTGAAAAACTGTTTTTT
V: TRBV12-3/TRBV12-4; D: TRBD1; size: -; J: TRBJ1-6; CDR3: CASNQGATSSPLHF; DNA: TGTGCCAGCAACCAGGGGGCGACGAGTTCACCCCTCCACTTT
V: TRBV9; D: -; size: -; J: TRBJ1-2; CDR3: CASSTRANYGYTF; DNA: TGTGCCAGCAGCACGAGAGCTAACTATGGCTACACCTTC
V: TRBV27; D: -; size: many; J: TRBJ2-1; CDR3: CASSAGSSYNEQFF; DNA: TGTGCCAGCAGTGCGGGTAGCTCCTACAATGAGCAGTTCTTC
V: TRBV4-2; D: TRBD2; size: -; J: TRBJ2-1; CDR3: CASRASGGYEQFF; DNA: TGTGCCAGCAGAGCTAGCGGGGGCTATGAGCAGTTCTTC
V: TRBV9; D: -; size: few; J: TRBJ2-7; CDR3: CASSLTGTGWAEQYF; DNA: TGTGCCAGCAGCTTAACCGGGACGGGTTGGGCCGAGCAGTACTTC
V: TRBV4-3; D: -; size: -; J: TRBJ2-3; CDR3: CASSHTTVGTDTQYF; DNA: TGCGCCAGCAGCCATACGACAGTGGGCACAGATACGCAGTATTTT